The rows below give T cell receptor beta chains drawn from one sample of a study of cytomegalovirus exposure and HLA in healthy donors. Sequenced by immunoSEQ multiplex PCR; TCRdb stores in-frame clones only, minus some. In the table there are 150,000 to 200,000 clones, 70% to 80% of which are singletons. The sequencing input was PBMCs. These receptors were obtained from a man in his forties in good health and CMV-seronegative. Both conserved end residues are part of each CDR3. A D gene is named only where the DNA matches it firmly. Part of the rows lack a size; the others show once, few, many or a class for expanded clones.

V gene	D gene	CDR3 length	J gene	clone size	CDR3 DNA	CDR3 protein
TRBV29-1	TRBD1	12	TRBJ2-7	-	TGCAGCGCCGGGGACAGCTCCTACGAGCAGTACTTC	CSAGDSSYEQYF
TRBV5-1	-	20	TRBJ2-6	-	TGCGCCAGCAGCTTGGGGTCCTGGCCTAGCGACAGCTCTGGGGCCAACGGCCTGACTTTC	CASSLGSWPSDSSGANGLTF
TRBV5-8	TRBD1	15	TRBJ1-5	-	TGTGCCAGCAGCTTGGAGACAGGGACGAGGCAGCCCCAGCATTTT	CASSLETGTRQPQHF
TRBV5-1	TRBD1	14	TRBJ2-7	-	TGCGCCAGCAGCTTGGACGGGACAGGGGAAGAGCAGTACTTC	CASSLDGTGEEQYF
TRBV4-1	TRBD1	16	TRBJ1-2	-	TGCGCCAGCAGTCCTACCCCGGGACAGGGATATTATGGCTACACCTTC	CASSPTPGQGYYGYTF
TRBV10-3	-	17	TRBJ2-1	-	TGTGCCATCAGTGAGTCCCGCGGTAGCAGCAACTACAATGAGCAGTTCTTC	CAISESRGSSNYNEQFF
TRBV7-9	-	16	TRBJ1-5	-	TGTGCCAGCAGCCCCGTGGGGCGGGGGGCGGATCAGCCCCAGCATTTT	CASSPVGRGADQPQHF
TRBV28	-	16	TRBJ1-2	-	TGTGCCAGCAGTTTTAAAACAGGAAGATTCAACTATGGCTACACCTTC	CASSFKTGRFNYGYTF
TRBV7-7	TRBD1	15	TRBJ2-1	few	TGTGCCAGCAGCTTACGGGACAGGGAGTACAATGAGCAGTTCTTC	CASSLRDREYNEQFF
TRBV6-5	TRBD2	14	TRBJ2-5	few	TGTGCCAGCAAGTGGCGGGAGGGCCAAGAGACCCAGTACTTC	CASKWREGQETQYF
TRBV19	TRBD1	13	TRBJ1-1	-	TGTGCCAGTAGTTCGCGGACAGGGATCTCGGCTTTCTTT	CASSSRTGISAFF
TRBV6-6	-	16	TRBJ1-5	-	TGTGCCAGCAGTTACACGAAAACAGGTCGGGATCAGCCCCAGCATTTT	CASSYTKTGRDQPQHF
TRBV30	-	11	TRBJ1-2	-	TGTGCCTGGAGTGCAAACTATGGCTACACCTTC	CAWSANYGYTF
TRBV18	TRBD1	16	TRBJ1-1	-	TGTGCCAGCTCACCACCACCCGCAGGGGGCTTCACTGAAGCTTTCTTT	CASSPPPAGGFTEAFF
TRBV19	TRBD1	17	TRBJ1-5	once	TGTGCCAGTAGTATCGGGGCACAGGGGGCGGTCATTCAGCCCCAGCATTTT	CASSIGAQGAVIQPQHF
TRBV15	TRBD1	15	TRBJ1-1	few	TGTGCCACCAGCAGAGGAGGGGGCATGAACACTGAAGCTTTCTTT	CATSRGGGMNTEAFF
TRBV27	-	14	TRBJ2-5	-	TGTGCCAGCAGTCCCGCCCAAGCGCGGGAGACCCAGTACTTC	CASSPAQARETQYF
TRBV9	TRBD1	16	TRBJ1-6	-	TGTGCCAGCAGGTCTGACAGGGGGCTTGAAAATTCACCCCTCCACTTT	CASRSDRGLENSPLHF
TRBV7-3	-	12	TRBJ2-2	-	TGTGCCAGCAGCTTGGGAGTCGGGGAGCTGTTTTTT	CASSLGVGELFF
TRBV7-6	TRBD1	17	TRBJ1-3	-	TGTGCCAGCAGCTTGGAAGGCAGGGGGTCTTCTGGAAACACCATATATTTT	CASSLEGRGSSGNTIYF
TRBV6-5	-	15	TRBJ2-2	-	TGTGCCAGCAGTTACCAGGGGATGAGGACCGGGGAGCTGTTTTTT	CASSYQGMRTGELFF
TRBV10-2	TRBD1	15	TRBJ1-4	few	TGCGCCAGCAGTCTTTCCGGGACAGGATTTGAAAAACTGTTTTTT	CASSLSGTGFEKLFF
TRBV9	-	9	TRBJ1-1	-	TGTGCCAGCAGGAGCGAAGCTTTCTTT	CASRSEAFF
TRBV5-6	-	15	TRBJ2-5	-	TGTGCCAGCAGCTCCGGGACTGGCGGTCGGGAGACCCAGTACTTC	CASSSGTGGRETQYF
TRBV9	TRBD1	15	TRBJ1-1	-	TGTGCCAGCAGCCGGACAGGGGGCACTAACACTGAAGCTTTCTTT	CASSRTGGTNTEAFF
TRBV28	-	12	TRBJ1-6	-	TGTGCCAGCAGTTTAGGGGAGGGGGTACTCCACTTT	CASSLGEGVLHF
TRBV28	TRBD1	15	TRBJ1-5	-	TGTGCCAGCAGACGACAGGGAGAAAGCAATCAGCCCCAGCATTTT	CASRRQGESNQPQHF
TRBV2	-	11	TRBJ2-7	-	TGTGCCAGCAGCCCCACCTACGAGCAGTACTTC	CASSPTYEQYF
TRBV7-9	-	13	TRBJ2-7	-	TGTGCCAGCAGCTTAGACCCGGGTGGGGAGCAGTACTTC	CASSLDPGGEQYF
TRBV11-2	-	13	TRBJ1-1	-	TGTGCCAGCAGCAAACGGGAGAACACTGAAGCTTTCTTT	CASSKRENTEAFF
TRBV27	-	15	TRBJ2-2	-	TGTGCCAGCAGCCCACTTCCCCCGAACACCGGGGAGCTGTTTTTT	CASSPLPPNTGELFF
TRBV29-1	-	12	TRBJ2-5	-	TGCAGCGTTGGTGGGGCTCAAGAGACCCAGTACTTC	CSVGGAQETQYF
TRBV5-1	-	15	TRBJ1-2	few	TGCGCCAGCAGCTTTTCTCCTAGTGACAGCTATGGCTACACCTTC	CASSFSPSDSYGYTF
TRBV28	-	15	TRBJ2-1	-	TGTGCCAGCAGCTTGACTGACGTCTCCTACAATGAGCAGTTCTTC	CASSLTDVSYNEQFF
TRBV7-9	TRBD1	15	TRBJ1-5	few	TGTGCCAGCAGCCTAGGGGACAGGGGAGGCCAGCCCCAGCATTTT	CASSLGDRGGQPQHF